What follows are 18 T cell receptor beta chains derived from one specimen sequenced in a study of T cell responses to AZD1222 COVID-19 vaccine. Here immunoSEQ multiplex PCR was the method, and the copy in TCRdb shows in-frame clones only, minus some. The sample has some 150,000 clones, 92% seen once. Here the sequenced sample was peripheral blood, taken on day 0 of AZD1222 vaccination. The receptor source for this set is an adult in good health.

This chain joins TRBV28 and TRBJ2-7; D perhaps matches TRBD2 (6 bases). Trimming left V 6 bases short and J 5 bases short, with 17 bases between. Germline V gene data show CDR1 as MDHEN and CDR2 as SYDVKM. This CDR3 comprises 14 residues. This CDR3 is CASRGTLFWDEQYF. In DNA form, the CDR3 reads TGTGCCAGCAGAGGGACTCTATTCTGGGACGAGCAGTACTTC.

CDR3 amino acids: CASSLSGGPLGELFF. In nucleotides, the CDR3 is TGTGCCAGCAGTTTATCGGGGGGGCCGCTCGGGGAGCTGTTTTTT. The chain carries TRBV27 and TRBJ2-2; D is possibly TRBD2 (7 bases). The length of the CDR3 is 15 residues. Germline-derived CDR1 and CDR2 are MNHEY and SMNVEV (reference sequence). The germline V and J ends were trimmed by 0 bases and 7 bases, with 12 bases remaining between them.

The rearrangement joins TRBV18 to TRBJ1-1; TRBD1 is a possible D gene (5 bases). V dropped 3 bases and J dropped 1 base, with 9 bases sitting between them. Germline V gives CDR1 KGHSH, CDR2 LQKENI. There are 14 residues in the CDR3. The CDR3 loop is CASSPGLENTEAFF. The CDR3 bases are TGTGCCAGCTCACCGGGACTCGAGAACACTGAAGCTTTCTTT.

This clone was seen just once. The rearrangement links TRBV5-1 to TRBJ2-1; 9 bases agree with TRBD2. The V gene end was trimmed by 2 bases and the J gene end by 1 base; junction bases not matched to a gene: 1. Looked up from germline, CDR1 is SGHRS and CDR2 is YFSETQ. The CDR3 sequence is 15 residues long. The CDR3 protein is CASSFTSGSYNEQFF. Here the CDR3 DNA reads TGCGCCAGCAGCTTCACTAGCGGGTCCTACAATGAGCAGTTCTTC.

Note on this clone: An end of the junction differs from the germline gene, which may be a read error. The chain couples TRBV6-1 to TRBJ2-5; D is unresolved. CDR1 and CDR2 (germline): MNHNS, SASEGT. This CDR3 has 12 amino acids. DNA of the CDR3: TGTGCCAGCAGTAAAGCGTCAGAGACCCAGTACTTC. Translation gives CASSKASETQYF.

V is TRBV11-1 and J is TRBJ2-2; D may be TRBD1 (6 bases). V lost 6 bases and J 7 bases, leaving 15 bases between the germline ends. Germline CDR1 and CDR2: SGHAT and FQDESV (reference sequence). The CDR3 length is 14 residues. The CDR3 DNA reads TGTGCCAGCAGGCAGGGGATGATGGTCGGGGAGCTGTTTTTT. Its protein product is CASRQGMMVGELFF.

The chain employs TRBV6-5 and TRBJ1-6; 7 nucleotides match TRBD1. The germline CDR1 and CDR2 sequences are MNHEY and SVGAGI. The junction had 4 bases not matched to a gene; V was cut back by 5 bases and J by 6 bases. The CDR3 spans 14 residues. DNA for the CDR3: TGTGCCAGCAGTCCACAGGGGTTTAATTCACCCCTCCACTTT. This gives the protein CASSPQGFNSPLHF.

This clone was detected only a few times. Other DNA sequences of this sample code for an identical CDR3. The genes are TRBV5-6 and TRBJ2-5; D is possibly TRBD1 or TRBD2 (5 bases each). Germline V gene lookup returns CDR1 SGHDT and CDR2 YYEEEE. The CDR3 consists of 14 residues. V shed 0 bases and J shed 3 bases, with 9 bases lying between them. The CDR3 DNA follows: TGTGCCAGCAGCTTGGTTGGGACGGAAGAGACCCAGTACTTC. It is translated as CASSLVGTEETQYF.

This clone was observed a few times. The chain recombines TRBV28 with TRBJ1-6; D is unresolved. Trimming stripped 3 bases from V and 9 bases from J, with 15 bases between. CDR1 and CDR2 from the germline V gene are MDHEN and SYDVKM. The CDR3 consists of 15 residues. The DNA of the CDR3 is TGTGCCAGCAGTTTGGTAGCCCCTAAGGGTTCACCCCTCCACTTT. Its protein is CASSLVAPKGSPLHF.

The chain links TRBV28 to TRBJ1-6; D remains unclear. Looked up from germline, CDR1 is MDHEN and CDR2 is SYDVKM. The CDR3 length is 13 residues. Trimming took 2 bases from V and 7 from J, leaving 6 bases between them. Written as DNA, the CDR3 is TGTGCCAGCAGTTTAATTTTGAATTCACCCCTCCACTTT. Residues: CASSLILNSPLHF.

This clone showed up just a few times. The chain has TRBV10-3 and TRBJ2-1; 9 nucleotides agree with TRBD2. Trimming cost V 4 bases and J 6 bases; bases outside gene matches: 10. This CDR3 has 16 amino acids. Germline V gene sequence: CDR1 ENHRY, CDR2 SYGVKD. Here the CDR3 reads CAISVASGEAGNEQFF. In DNA form, the CDR3 reads TGTGCCATCAGTGTGGCTAGCGGGGAGGCGGGCAATGAGCAGTTCTTC.

This rearrangement joins TRBV20-1 to TRBJ1-5, with D perhaps matching TRBD1 (6 bases). Germline-derived CDR1 and CDR2 are DFQATT and SNEGSKA (reference sequence). Trimming stripped 3 bases from V and 3 bases from J, with 15 bases between. The length of the CDR3 is 15 residues. The CDR3 spells CSASPGAGFNQPQHF. Here the CDR3 DNA reads TGCAGTGCTAGTCCGGGGGCAGGGTTCAATCAGCCCCAGCATTTT.

The chain has TRBV5-1 and TRBJ1-5; D unclear. Germline V gives CDR1 SGHRS, CDR2 YFSETQ. The CDR3 is 14 amino acids. The V end lost 0 bases, the J end lost 9 bases, and 13 bases lay between the germline ends. The CDR3 protein is CASSLESRVGPQHF. The CDR3 nucleotides read TGCGCCAGCAGCTTGGAGTCTCGAGTTGGGCCCCAGCATTTT. Based on the CDR3 plus reference TRBV5-1 and TRBJ1-5, the full variable domain is KAGVTQTPRYLIKTRGQQVTLSCSPISGHRSVSWYQQTPGQGLQFLFEYFSETQRNKGNFPGRFSGRQFSNSRSEMNVSTLELGDSALYLCASSLESRVGPQHFGDGTRLSIL.

This clone was seen a single time. The chain joins TRBV27 to TRBJ1-4, with D possibly matching TRBD1 (6 bases). Per germline, CDR1 MNHEY and CDR2 SMNVEV (reference sequence). The CDR3 is 16 residues long. V lost 6 bases and J 0 bases, leaving 14 bases between the germline ends. CDR3 protein: CASRRTASATNEKLFF. The CDR3 region has the DNA TGTGCCAGCAGGAGGACAGCTAGCGCAACTAATGAAAAACTGTTTTTT.

J is TRBJ1-3 and V is TRBV18; weak D call: TRBD1 (5 bases). The CDR3 loop spans 15 amino acids. In germline, CDR1 is KGHSH, CDR2 LQKENI. V lost 3 bases and J lost 1, with 10 bases in between. CDR3 sequence: CASSPTRGSGNTIYF. The CDR3 nucleotides read TGTGCCAGCTCACCCACGAGGGGTTCTGGAAACACCATATATTTT.

The chain couples TRBV29-1 to TRBJ2-7, with D perhaps TRBD1 or TRBD2 (5 bases each). The CDR3 is made up of 16 amino acids. Germline V gene sequence: CDR1 SQVTM, CDR2 ANQGSEA. V was clipped by 3 bases and J by 5 bases, with 23 bases between them. CDR3 amino acids: CSVESVGVLGSDEQYF. DNA for the CDR3: TGCAGCGTTGAGAGCGTGGGGGTTTTGGGAAGTGACGAGCAGTACTTC.

The rearrangement uses TRBV29-1 and TRBJ1-3; D call uncertain. Germline CDR1 and CDR2: SQVTM and ANQGSEA. V was shortened by 2 bases and J by 4 bases, with 9 bases between the two germline ends. The length of the CDR3 is 13 residues. Here the CDR3 DNA reads TGCAGCGTTGAACCGACGGCGGGAAACACCATATATTTT. It is translated as CSVEPTAGNTIYF.

The rearrangement uses TRBV5-1 and TRBJ2-2; D gene unclear. Germline CDR1 and CDR2: SGHRS and YFSETQ. With 4 bases removed from V and 5 bases from J, the gap between germline ends came to 18 bases. This CDR3 is built from 16 residues. The CDR3: CASSPGDGSRTGELFF. The CDR3 coding sequence is TGCGCCAGCAGCCCAGGAGATGGATCTCGAACCGGGGAGCTGTTTTTT.